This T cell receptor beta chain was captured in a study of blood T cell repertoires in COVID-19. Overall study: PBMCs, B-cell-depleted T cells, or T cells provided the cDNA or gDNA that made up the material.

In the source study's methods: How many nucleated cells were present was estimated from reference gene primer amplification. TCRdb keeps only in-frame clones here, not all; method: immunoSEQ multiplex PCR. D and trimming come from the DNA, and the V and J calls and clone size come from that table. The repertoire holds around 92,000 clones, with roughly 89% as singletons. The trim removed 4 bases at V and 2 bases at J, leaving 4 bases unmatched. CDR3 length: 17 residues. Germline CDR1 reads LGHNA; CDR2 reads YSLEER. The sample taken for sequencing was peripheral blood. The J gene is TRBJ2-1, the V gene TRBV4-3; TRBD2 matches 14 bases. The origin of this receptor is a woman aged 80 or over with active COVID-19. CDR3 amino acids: CASSRRLAGGTYNEQFF. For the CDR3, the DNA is TGCGCCAGCAGCCGGAGACTAGCGGGAGGGACCTACAATGAGCAGTTCTTC.